A single T cell receptor beta chain is shown here with its context. Unmatched junction bases numbered 8, after V lost 5 bases and J lost 7 bases. This CDR3 is built from 14 residues. Germline V gene sequence: CDR1 MDHEN, CDR2 SYDVKM. This entry is derived from a study of cytomegalovirus exposure and HLA in healthy donors. Both 60 Vbeta primers and 13 Jbeta primers went into the PCR. Profiled with immunoSEQ multiplex PCR; TCRdb holds only in-frame clones, not every one. The profile shows 83,000 or so clones, around 79% of them singletons. The rearrangement uses TRBV28 and TRBJ2-7, with 10 bases identical to TRBD1. The TCR was taken from a female donor in good health and CMV-seronegative. The sample taken for sequencing was PBMCs. The CDR3 here is CASSPGQGHGEQYF. The CDR3 DNA reads TGTGCCAGCAGTCCGGGACAGGGGCATGGAGAGCAGTACTTC.